Detailed here is one T cell receptor (beta chain). Reverse transcription of roughly 0.5 to 1 ug RNA used random hexamers. Amplification of TCR beta CDR3 was carried out by immunoSEQ multiplex PCR, which covered 54 Vbeta and 13 Jbeta segments. One entry per CDR3 protein results from TCRdb running MiXCR on the immunoSEQ multiplex PCR reads. The sample shows 84,000 or so distinct CDR3 sequences, approximately 95% of them seen only once. This specimen comes from a study of CD8 T cells in Susac syndrome. The CDR3 extends over 16 amino acids. V lost 4 bases to trimming and J lost 0 bases, with 13 bases between them. The germline V gene has CDR1 PRHDT and CDR2 FYEKMQ (reference sequence).

Sequencing was done on a sample of CD8+ T cells from PBMCs. The clonotype originates from a human donor with Susac syndrome. This sequence joins TRBV13 and TRBJ2-1, with D tentatively TRBD1 (7 bases). The CDR3 protein is CASSSRRDSSYNEQFF. The CDR3 DNA sequence: TGTGCCAGCAGCTCCCGGCGGGACAGCTCCTACAATGAGCAGTTCTTC.